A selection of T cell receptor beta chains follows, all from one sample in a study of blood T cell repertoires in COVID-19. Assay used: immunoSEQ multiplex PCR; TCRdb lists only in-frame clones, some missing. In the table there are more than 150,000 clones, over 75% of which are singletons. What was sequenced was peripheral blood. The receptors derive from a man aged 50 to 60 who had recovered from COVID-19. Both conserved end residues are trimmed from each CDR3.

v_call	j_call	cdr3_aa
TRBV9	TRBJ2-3	ASSVAGSTDTQY
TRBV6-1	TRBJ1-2	ASSATFGQGHYGYT
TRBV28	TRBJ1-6	ASTSESPLH
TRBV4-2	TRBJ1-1	ASKTDAGNTEAF
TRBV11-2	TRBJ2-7	ASSIRTGGNEQY
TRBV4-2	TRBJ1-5	ASSQEDSYSNQPQH
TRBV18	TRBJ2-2	ASSPMQVNTGELF
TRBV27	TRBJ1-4	ASRHRAGNEKLF
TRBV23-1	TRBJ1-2	ASSRYITGALLRGYT
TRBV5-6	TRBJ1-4	ASSLEGTGAEKLF
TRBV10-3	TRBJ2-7	AIRGSGTGIYEQY
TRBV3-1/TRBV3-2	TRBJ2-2	ASSQIQGVPTGELF
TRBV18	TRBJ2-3	ASSLPTRGTDTQY
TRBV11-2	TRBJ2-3	ASSLALAGGSDTQY
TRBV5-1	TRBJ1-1	ASSWGRVSMNTEAF
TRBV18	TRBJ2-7	ASSPALAGGNEQY
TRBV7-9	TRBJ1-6	ASSLGTADNSPLH
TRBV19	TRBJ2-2	ASSKLSGRGTGELF
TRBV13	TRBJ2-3	ASSSGDRANTQY
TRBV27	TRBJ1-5	ASSRFLGTSSNQPQH
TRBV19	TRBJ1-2	ASSISTGGSGYT
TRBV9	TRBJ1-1	ASSETGGTEAF
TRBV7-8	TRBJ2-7	ASSLVALPGLAGYEQY
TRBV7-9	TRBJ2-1	ASSLAAGEYNEQF
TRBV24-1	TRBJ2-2	ATSDPGLAGGGELF
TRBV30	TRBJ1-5	AWSEGRYQPQH
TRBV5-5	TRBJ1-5	ASSLEEGEVNQPQH
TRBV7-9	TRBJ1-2	ASSSERTGGEGYT
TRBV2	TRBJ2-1	ASSVQGRGKQF
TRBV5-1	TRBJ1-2	ASSPAGGGFTDGYT
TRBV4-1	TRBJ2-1	ASSQPSRLVGQF